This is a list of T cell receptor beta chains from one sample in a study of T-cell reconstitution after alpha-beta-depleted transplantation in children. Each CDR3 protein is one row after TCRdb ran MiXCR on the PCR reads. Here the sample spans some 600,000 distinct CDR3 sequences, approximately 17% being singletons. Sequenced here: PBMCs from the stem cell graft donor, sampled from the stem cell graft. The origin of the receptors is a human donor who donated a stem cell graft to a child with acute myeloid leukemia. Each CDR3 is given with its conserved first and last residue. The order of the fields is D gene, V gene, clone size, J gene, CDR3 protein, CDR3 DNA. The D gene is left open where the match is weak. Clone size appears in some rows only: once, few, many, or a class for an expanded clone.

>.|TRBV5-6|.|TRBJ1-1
CASSLFWGSEAFF
TGTGCCAGCAGCTTGTTTTGGGGTTCTGAAGCTTTCTTT
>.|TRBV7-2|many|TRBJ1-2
CASRPNREAGGYTF
TGTGCCAGCAGACCCAACAGGGAGGCAGGGGGCTACACCTTC
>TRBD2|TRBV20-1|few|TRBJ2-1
CSARDLSLAGVVSYNEQFF
TGCAGTGCTAGAGATCTAAGTCTAGCGGGGGTCGTGTCCTACAATGAGCAGTTCTTC
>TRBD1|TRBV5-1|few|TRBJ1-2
CASSAGTGSYNYGYTF
TGCGCCAGCAGCGCCGGGACAGGGAGTTATAACTATGGCTACACCTTC
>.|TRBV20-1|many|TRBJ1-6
CSARDEESPLHF
TGCAGTGCTAGAGATGAGGAGTCACCCCTCCACTTT
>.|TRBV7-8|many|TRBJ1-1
CASSSSLDTEAFF
TGTGCCAGCAGCTCCTCGTTAGACACTGAAGCTTTCTTT
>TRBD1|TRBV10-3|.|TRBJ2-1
CAVGTGTGSYNEQFF
TGTGCCGTGGGTACCGGGACAGGCTCCTACAATGAGCAGTTCTTC
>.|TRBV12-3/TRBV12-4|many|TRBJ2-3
CASSGQGLVDTQYF
TGTGCCAGCAGTGGTCAGGGGTTAGTTGATACGCAGTATTTT
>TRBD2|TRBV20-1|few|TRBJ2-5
CSAGVSGGGEETQYF
TGCAGTGCTGGAGTTAGCGGGGGCGGGGAAGAGACCCAGTACTTC
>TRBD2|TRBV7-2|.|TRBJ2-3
CASSLVAGGPVDTQYF
TGTGCCAGCAGCTTAGTAGCGGGGGGGCCGGTAGATACGCAGTATTTT
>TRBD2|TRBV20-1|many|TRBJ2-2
CSARFPTSGGTGELFF
TGCAGTGCTAGGTTTCCCACTAGCGGGGGCACCGGGGAGCTGTTTTTT